The clone carrying this T cell receptor beta chain was picked up many times. Germline CDR1 reads DFQATT; CDR2 reads SNEGSKA (reference sequence). The V end lost 5 bases, the J end lost 1 base, and 17 bases lay between the germline ends. The CDR3 is 15 residues long. The library targeted TCRbeta and was prepared with unique molecular identifiers. TCRdb independently ran MiXCR on the PCR reads; one entry per CDR3 protein. The sample yields 440,000 or so distinct CDR3 sequences, about a tenth seen once. The source of the sample is a study of T-cell reconstitution after alpha-beta-depleted transplantation in children.

The sequencing here drew on PBMCs from the stem cell graft donor, taken from the stem cell graft. The chain recombines TRBV20-1 with TRBJ2-5, with D perhaps TRBD2 (7 bases). This TCR was sampled from a human donor who donated a stem cell graft to a child with acute myeloid leukemia. DNA for the CDR3: TGCAGTGCTCTTTCCCGAGGGGGGGTCCAAGAGACCCAGTACTTC. It codes for CSALSRGGVQETQYF.